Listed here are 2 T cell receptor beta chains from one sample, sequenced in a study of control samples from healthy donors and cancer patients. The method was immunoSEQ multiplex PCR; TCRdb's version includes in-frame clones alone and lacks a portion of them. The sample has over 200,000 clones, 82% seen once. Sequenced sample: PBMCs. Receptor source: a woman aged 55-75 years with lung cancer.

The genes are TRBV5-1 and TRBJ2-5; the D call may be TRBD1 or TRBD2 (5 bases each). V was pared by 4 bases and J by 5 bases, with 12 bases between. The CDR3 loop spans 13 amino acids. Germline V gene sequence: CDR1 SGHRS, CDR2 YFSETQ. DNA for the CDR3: TGCGCCAGCAGCAATCGAGGGGAGGAGACCCAGTACTTC. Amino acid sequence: CASSNRGEETQYF.

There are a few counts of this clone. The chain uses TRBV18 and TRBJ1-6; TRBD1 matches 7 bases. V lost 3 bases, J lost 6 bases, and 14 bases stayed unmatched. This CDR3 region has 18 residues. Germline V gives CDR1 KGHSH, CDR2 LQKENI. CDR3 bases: TGTGCCAGCTCACCCACAAGCGCAGGGGGAATTAGTAATTCACCCCTCCACTTT. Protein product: CASSPTSAGGISNSPLHF.